These 25 T cell receptor beta chains were sequenced from one sample in a study of preoperative IRX-2 immunotherapy in early breast cancer. Treatment of the sample: preoperative locoregional IRX-2 cytokine immunotherapy. The assay was immunoSEQ multiplex PCR, and TCRdb's table has in-frame clones only and misses some. Of around 25,000 clones listed, roughly 80% are singletons. This specimen consisted of lymph node tissue, obtained after IRX-2 immunotherapy. All receptors come from a human donor with breast cancer.

V usage is TRBV28 and J usage is TRBJ2-1; TRBD2 matches 13 bases. The CDR3 sequence is 18 residues long. Germline loops: CDR1 MDHEN, CDR2 SYDVKM. The trim removed 5 bases at V and 7 bases at J, leaving 14 bases unmatched. The CDR3 reads CASSRTGLAGKKGNEQFF. CDR3 nucleotide sequence: TGTGCCAGCAGTCGTACGGGACTAGCGGGAAAAAAGGGGAATGAGCAGTTCTTC. Complete variable domain (other parts from reference TRBV28 and TRBJ2-1): DVKVTQSSRYLVKRTGEKVFLECVQDMDHENMFWYRQDPGLGLRLIYFSYDVKMKEKGDIPEGYSVSREKKERFSLILESASTNQTSMYLCASSRTGLAGKKGNEQFFGPGTRLTVL.

The V call is TRBV18, the J call TRBJ2-7, with 10 bases matching TRBD2. Trimming at V came to 5 bases and at J to 6 bases, leaving 7 bases not matched to a gene. CDR3 length: 14 amino acids. The germline CDR1 and CDR2 sequences are KGHSH and LQKENI. The CDR3 here is CASSISLAGAEQYF. The CDR3, as DNA: TGTGCCAGCTCAATTTCGCTAGCGGGAGCCGAGCAGTACTTC. Full variable domain (rest looked up from reference TRBV18 and TRBJ2-7): NAGVMQNPRHLVRRRGQEARLRCSPMKGHSHVYWYRQLPEEGLKFMVYLQKENIIDESGMPKERFSAEFPKEGPSILRIQQVVRGDSAAYFCASSISLAGAEQYFGPGTRLTVT.

This clone was counted a few times. The CDR3: CATSSLGGGQPQHF. The CDR3 bases are TGTGCCACCTCATCGCTAGGAGGGGGTCAGCCCCAGCATTTT. The chain has TRBV12-2 and TRBJ1-5. TRBV12-2 is a known pseudogene. This CDR3 region has 14 residues.

This clone has a single count. V and J are TRBV29-1 and TRBJ1-1; 7 nucleotides line up with TRBD1. CDR3 length: 13 amino acids. J gave up 2 bases and V 4 bases, and 4 bases lay outside the gene matches. Germline loops: CDR1 SQVTM, CDR2 ANQGSEA. In DNA form, the CDR3 reads TGCAGCGTTGCAGAGGGGGCAAACACTGAAGCTTTCTTT. It translates to CSVAEGANTEAFF.

Here the CDR3 DNA reads TGTGCCAGCACACATGACAGGGGGGAGACCCAGTACTTC. Its protein product is CASTHDRGETQYF. This chain links TRBV12-5 with TRBJ2-5; 9 bases agree with TRBD1. This CDR3 region has 13 residues. Germline V gene lookup returns CDR1 LGHNT and CDR2 FRNRAP.

The chain carries TRBV5-1 and TRBJ2-1, with 8 positions matching TRBD1. V lost 4 bases to trimming and J lost 2 bases; unmatched junction nucleotides: 2. This CDR3 is built from 14 residues. Germline CDR1 and CDR2: SGHRS and YFSETQ. The CDR3 bases are TGCGCCAGCAGCCCGGGACAGGCCTACAATGAGCAGTTCTTC. This translates into CASSPGQAYNEQFF.

The V gene is TRBV11-3, the J gene TRBJ1-5; D might be TRBD1 (5 bases). Germline V CDR1 and CDR2: SGHNT, YENEEA. The CDR3 runs to 15 residues. Trimming took off 6 bases at V and 3 bases at J, with 15 bases between the two ends. This CDR3 is CASRSGRGYNQPQHF. The CDR3 nucleotides read TGTGCCAGCAGATCGGGACGGGGGTACAATCAGCCCCAGCATTTT.

The chain uses TRBV6-8 and TRBJ2-7; possibly TRBD2 for D (6 bases). CDR3 length: 15 amino acids. The germline gives CDR1 MNHGY, CDR2 SAAAGT. The V end lost 10 bases, the J end lost 0 bases, and 19 bases lay between the germline ends. The CDR3 sequence: CAIKEGPHSSYEQYF. The CDR3 region has the DNA TGTGCCATCAAGGAGGGTCCACATAGCTCCTACGAGCAGTACTTC.

This chain connects TRBV23-1 to TRBJ1-5; D not resolved. TRBV23-1 is identified as an open reading frame with a role that is uncertain. CDR3 length equals 13 residues. V lost 6 bases and J 3 bases, leaving 9 bases between the germline ends. CDR3 in DNA: TGCGCCAGCAGCCCCAGGTTCAATCAGCCCCAGCATTTT. Its protein product is CASSPRFNQPQHF.

The chain has TRBV11-3 and TRBJ2-1; 12 nucleotides match TRBD2. The CDR3 length is 17 residues. J was trimmed by 9 bases and V by 5 bases; bases with no gene match: 14. Germline-derived CDR1 and CDR2 are SGHNT and YENEEA. CDR3 sequence: CASSPTVTSGSYGEQFF. The CDR3 DNA follows: TGTGCCAGCAGCCCCACCGTGACTAGCGGGAGCTATGGTGAGCAGTTCTTC.

Of note for this clone: Relative to the germline gene, one junction end is altered; a read error may explain this. The chain joins TRBV7-1 to TRBJ2-2; possibly TRBD1 for D (6 bases). TRBV7-1 is an open reading frame, and its role is uncertain. The CDR3 extends over 15 amino acids. This chain's CDR3 is CASSRTTGNTGELFF. In DNA, the CDR3 is TGTGCTAGCAGCCGAACGACAGGGAACACCGGGGAGCTGTTTTTT.

V is TRBV7-6 and J is TRBJ1-5; D gene unclear. Trimming pared 1 base from V and 2 bases from J, leaving 9 bases between. Germline V CDR1 and CDR2: SGHVS, FNYEAQ. The CDR3 totals 15 residues. The CDR3 coding sequence is TGTGCCAGCAGCTTAGACGGGTTAGGCAATCAGCCCCAGCATTTT. This translates into CASSLDGLGNQPQHF.

The chain employs TRBV1 and TRBJ2-1; whether TRBD1, the table's D call, matches the DNA was not checked. TRBV1 is listed as a pseudogene. The CDR3 consists of 17 residues. The CDR3 DNA reads as TGCGCCAGCAGCCAAGAATTGCAACAGGTTTACAAGGGTGAGCAGTTCTTC. Translation: CASSQELQQVYKGEQFF.

The V and J genes are TRBV29-1 and TRBJ2-5; the match to TRBD2 covers 14 bases. With 4 bases clipped from V and 7 bases from J, the junction kept 5 bases outside the gene matches. This CDR3 is 14 amino acids long. Germline-derived CDR1 and CDR2 are SQVTM and ANQGSEA. CDR3: CSVGGTSGSGTQYF. CDR3 in DNA: TGCAGCGTTGGTGGGACTAGCGGGAGTGGGACCCAGTACTTC.

In its sample, this clone was seen once. The CDR3 protein is CASSTGQASIQNIQYF. The CDR3 DNA sequence: TGTGCCAGTAGTACTGGACAGGCGTCTATACAAAACATTCAGTACTTC. The chain couples TRBV19 to TRBJ2-4; 7 bases match TRBD1. The length of the CDR3 is 16 residues. Germline assignment: CDR1 LNHDA and CDR2 SQIVND (reference sequence). J lost 5 bases, V lost 4 bases, and 11 bases had no gene match.

The chain couples TRBV6-8 to TRBJ2-7; D may be TRBD1 (5 bases). This CDR3 region has 15 residues. Trimming shortened V by 4 bases and J by 2 bases, and 15 bases separated the two germline ends. The germline V gene encodes CDR1 MNHGY and CDR2 SAAAGT. The CDR3 bases are TGTGCCAGCAGTTCAGCAAGGGGTGGGACCTACGAGCAGTACTTC. This translates into CASSSARGGTYEQYF.

V usage is TRBV11-3 and J usage is TRBJ1-2, with 8 positions matching TRBD1. Trimming took 5 bases from V and 8 from J; bases not matched to a gene: 16. Germline CDR1 and CDR2: SGHNT and YENEEA. The CDR3 is made up of 16 amino acids. CDR3 loop: CASSQVYTGGGSGYTF. The CDR3, as DNA: TGTGCCAGCAGCCAAGTATACACAGGGGGTGGTTCGGGCTACACCTTC.

The chain combines TRBV4-1 with TRBJ2-4; maybe TRBD2 (5 bases). Germline CDR1 is MGHRA and CDR2 is YSYEKL. This CDR3 contains 17 residues. The V end was cut by 0 bases, the J end by 0 bases, with 12 bases between. The CDR3 is CASSQDSVGIAKNIQYF. The CDR3, as DNA: TGCGCCAGCAGCCAAGATAGTGTCGGGATAGCCAAAAACATTCAGTACTTC.

This sequence joins TRBV6-8 and TRBJ1-2; D unresolved. Trimming stripped 7 bases from V and 5 bases from J, with 14 bases between. CDR1 and CDR2 from the germline V gene are MNHGY and SAAAGT. The CDR3 is made up of 13 amino acids. DNA of the CDR3: TGTGCCAGCACCGAAGCAGGTATTTATGGCTACACCTTC. Translating it yields CASTEAGIYGYTF.

The chain recombines TRBV5-1 with TRBJ2-2, with D possibly being TRBD1 or TRBD2 (6 bases each). The length of the CDR3 is 18 residues. Deletions cut 4 bases from V and 2 bases from J, with 21 bases between. The germline V gene has CDR1 SGHRS and CDR2 YFSETQ. The CDR3 bases are TGCGCCAGCAGCCCTACCACGGGGGCGCTAGGAAACACCGGGGAGCTGTTTTTT. It specifies CASSPTTGALGNTGELFF.

V gene TRBV11-3 combines with J gene TRBJ2-7, with 7 bases that match TRBD1. Unmatched junction bases numbered 13, after V lost 3 bases and J lost 2 bases. This CDR3 has 17 amino acids. The germline gives CDR1 SGHNT, CDR2 YENEEA. The chain's CDR3 is CASSLERGTAVTYEQYF. As DNA, the CDR3 is TGTGCCAGCAGCTTGGAGCGAGGGACAGCCGTCACCTACGAGCAGTACTTC.

This chain uses TRBV15 with TRBJ2-3; D is possibly TRBD1 (7 bases). The germline V and J ends were trimmed by 1 base and 3 bases, with 11 bases remaining between them. CDR1 LNHNV and CDR2 YYDKDF come from the germline V gene (reference sequence). The CDR3 extends over 15 amino acids. CDR3 nucleotides: TGTGCCACCAGCAGAGGCGGGACAGCTACAGATACGCAGTATTTT. This sequence encodes CATSRGGTATDTQYF.

The V call is TRBV10-2, the J call TRBJ2-1, with 10 positions matching TRBD2. The CDR3 extends over 17 amino acids. In germline, CDR1 is WSHSY, CDR2 SAAADI. V was clipped by 0 bases and J by 4 bases; unmatched bases: 6. DNA of the CDR3: TGCGCCAGCAGTGAGTCCCGAGCGGGAGGGCCTTACAATGAGCAGTTCTTC. Translating gives CASSESRAGGPYNEQFF.

The table lists this clone with a few counts. The gene calls are TRBV19 and TRBJ1-1, with 7 bases lining up with TRBD1. This CDR3 region has 13 residues. CDR1 is LNHDA and CDR2 is SQIVND in the germline V gene (reference sequence). J lost 5 bases, V lost 4 bases, and 4 bases had no gene match. The CDR3 nucleotides are TGTGCCAGTAGTAAACAGGGGAGAACTGAAGCTTTCTTT. Its translation is CASSKQGRTEAFF.

This rearrangement joins TRBV28 to TRBJ2-1; D remains ambiguous. The V and J ends lost 3 bases and 0 bases respectively, with 15 bases between them. The CDR3 covers 17 residues. Germline V gene data show CDR1 as MDHEN and CDR2 as SYDVKM. The CDR3 region is CASSLWEGFSSYNEQFF. The CDR3 DNA is TGTGCCAGCAGTTTGTGGGAAGGATTCAGCTCCTACAATGAGCAGTTCTTC.